These 31 T cell receptor beta chains came from one sample sequenced in a study of cytomegalovirus exposure and HLA in healthy donors (dated by TCRdb to 2016 to 2017). Library method: the immunoSEQ multiplex PCR assay. For the multiplex PCR, a mixture combining 60 forward primers for TCR Vbeta segments and 13 reverse primers for TCR Jbeta segments was used. As stored in TCRdb, this immuneACCESS dataset retains in-frame rearrangements with V and J assigned. A fraction of the clones does not appear; measured against another copy, unresolved V genes explain less than half of the discrepancy, and the remainder lacks a known reason. The table for this sample lists tens of thousands of clones; around four fifths of them were counted only once. The ten top clones hold about 5.5% of the sample. The specimen sequenced was PBMCs. The receptors derive from a male donor in good health and CMV-seropositive.

The chain links TRBV6-1 to TRBJ1-5, with 10 bases matching TRBD1. The germline CDR1 and CDR2 sequences are MNHNS and SASEGT. V was pared by 4 bases and J by 1 base, with 13 bases of the junction left unmatched. The CDR3 has 19 residues. CDR3 amino acids: CASSVGRDRGLGSNQPQHF. The CDR3 bases are TGTGCCAGCAGTGTCGGCCGGGACAGGGGTTTGGGAAGCAATCAGCCCCAGCATTTT.

In this sample, this clone turned up once. This chain joins TRBV9 and TRBJ2-7; D gene uncertain. Deletions cut 2 bases from V and 2 bases from J, with 11 bases between. Germline V gives CDR1 SGDLS, CDR2 YYNGEE. The CDR3 sequence is 14 residues long. The CDR3 here is CASSVSIEAYEQYF. In DNA form, the CDR3 reads TGTGCCAGCAGCGTTTCCATAGAGGCCTACGAGCAGTACTTC. The whole variable domain, remainder taken from reference TRBV9 and TRBJ2-7, is DSGVTQTPKHLITATGQRVTLRCSPRSGDLSVYWYQQSLDQGLQFLIQYYNGEERAKGNILERFSAQQFPDLHSELNLSSLELGDSALYFCASSVSIEAYEQYFGPGTRLTVT.

V gene TRBV30 combines with J gene TRBJ2-3; D might be TRBD2 (6 bases). Germline CDR1 and CDR2: GTSNPN and SVGIG (reference sequence). V was trimmed by 3 bases and J by 9 bases, leaving 10 bases between them. This CDR3 is built from 11 residues. This CDR3 is CAWRGGVTQYF. The DNA of the CDR3 is TGTGCCTGGAGAGGAGGGGTAACGCAGTATTTT. Looking up the rest from reference TRBV30 and TRBJ2-3 gives the full variable domain: SQTIHQWPATLVQPVGSPLSLECTVEGTSNPNLYWYRQAAGRGLQLLFYSVGIGQISSEVPQNLSASRPQDRQFILSSKKLLLSDSGFYLCAWRGGVTQYFGPGTRLTVL.

The rearrangement uses TRBV25-1 and TRBJ2-3; TRBD2 matches 8 bases. V lost 11 bases to trimming and J lost 1 base; unmatched junction nucleotides: 8. The germline CDR1 and CDR2 sequences are MGHDK and SYGVNS. The CDR3 totals 14 residues. This CDR3 is CAPGGAPRTDTQYF. CDR3 bases: TGTGCCCCCGGGGGGGCCCCCCGCACAGATACGCAGTATTTT.

A few counts support this clone. This chain connects TRBV27 to TRBJ1-1, with D possibly TRBD1 on 5 matching bases. The CDR3 has 12 amino acids. Trimming took off 6 bases at V and 0 bases at J, with 5 bases between the two ends. From germline, CDR1 is MNHEY and CDR2 SMNVEV (reference sequence). The CDR3 reads CASRTVNTEAFF. The CDR3 bases are TGTGCCAGCAGGACAGTGAACACTGAAGCTTTCTTT.

J is TRBJ2-2 and V is TRBV6-4, with 7 nucleotides matching TRBD2. The junction had 9 bases not matched to a gene; V was cut back by 2 bases and J by 3 bases. The CDR3 has 17 residues. Germline CDR1 is MRHNA and CDR2 is SNTAGT. The CDR3 is CASSDPATRGYTGELFF. CDR3 nucleotide sequence: TGTGCCAGCAGTGACCCCGCGACGCGGGGGTACACCGGGGAGCTGTTTTTT.

This clone was counted a single time. The J gene is TRBJ2-1, the V gene TRBV2; 8 positions match TRBD1. The trim removed 6 bases at V and 7 bases at J, leaving 8 bases unmatched. CDR3 length equals 14 residues. Germline V gene data show CDR1 as SNHLY and CDR2 as FYNNEI. The CDR3 reads CASRDRVLRNEQFF. CDR3 DNA: TGTGCCAGCAGGGACAGGGTCCTTCGGAATGAGCAGTTCTTC.

The genes are TRBV5-1 and TRBJ1-6; TRBD1 might be the D (5 bases). The CDR3 consists of 15 residues. Trimming stripped 2 bases from V and 9 bases from J, with 15 bases between. Germline values: CDR1 SGHRS, CDR2 YFSETQ. DNA for the CDR3: TGCGCCAGCAGCTTTACACCCGGGGGGACTTCACCCCTCCACTTT. Its translation: CASSFTPGGTSPLHF.

This sequence joins TRBV4-2 and TRBJ1-1, with 10 bases matching TRBD1. Germline trimming cut 6 bases from V and 5 bases from J; bases unmatched to any gene: 3. Germline CDR1 and CDR2: LGHNA and YNFKEQ. There are 13 residues in the CDR3. The CDR3 protein is CASSRQGATEAFF. DNA of the CDR3: TGTGCCAGCAGTCGACAGGGGGCGACTGAAGCTTTCTTT.

The rearrangement uses TRBV30 and TRBJ1-5; 9 bases are a match to TRBD1. There are 15 residues in the CDR3. Germline lookup yields CDR1 GTSNPN and CDR2 SVGIG (reference sequence). The junction had 8 bases not matched to a gene; V was cut back by 5 bases and J by 3 bases. The CDR3 nucleotides are TGTGCCTGGGGTTCGGGACAGGGTACCAATCAGCCCCAGCATTTT. The encoded protein is CAWGSGQGTNQPQHF.

The J gene is TRBJ1-6, the V gene TRBV5-6; D perhaps matches TRBD1 (5 bases). CDR3 length: 17 amino acids. Trimming took 0 bases from V and 4 from J, leaving 14 bases between them. The V gene's germline CDR1 is SGHDT and CDR2 YYEEEE. The CDR3 region has the DNA TGTGCCAGCAGCTTGGATCGGGGGGAATTATATAATTCACCCCTCCACTTT. This translates into CASSLDRGELYNSPLHF.

The chain has TRBV15 and TRBJ2-1; D is uncertain. The V end lost 3 bases, the J end lost 0 bases, and 3 bases lay between the germline ends. CDR3 length: 13 residues. Per germline, CDR1 LNHNV and CDR2 YYDKDF (reference sequence). The CDR3 coding sequence is TGTGCCACCAGCAGCTTCTCCTACAATGAGCAGTTCTTC. As protein: CATSSFSYNEQFF.

The chain is built from TRBV19 and TRBJ1-5; TRBD1 might be the D (6 bases). CDR1 and CDR2 (germline): LNHDA, SQIVND (reference sequence). The CDR3 sequence is 15 residues long. Trimming left V 5 bases short and J 0 bases short, with 11 bases between. The CDR3 nucleotides read TGTGCCAGTAGTTCAGGGGAAGGTAGCAATCAGCCCCAGCATTTT. Protein product: CASSSGEGSNQPQHF.

V is TRBV5-6 and J is TRBJ2-7; D perhaps matches TRBD2 (5 bases). The germline V gene encodes CDR1 SGHDT and CDR2 YYEEEE. V was pared by 5 bases and J by 2 bases, with 20 bases between. This CDR3 spans 16 amino acids. CDR3 nucleotide sequence: TGTGCCAGCAGGGAGGATGGGCGTGCCGGAACCTACGAGCAGTACTTC. Translation gives CASREDGRAGTYEQYF.

This clone was counted between two and nine times. This chain uses TRBV6-5 with TRBJ2-3; 8 bases match TRBD1. Trimming took 4 bases from V and 4 from J; bases not matched to a gene: 4. Germline lookup yields CDR1 MNHEY and CDR2 SVGAGI. This CDR3 is built from 14 residues. CDR3 sequence (DNA): TGTGCCAGCAGTTTCGGACAGGGTGCAGATACGCAGTATTTT. It specifies CASSFGQGADTQYF.

The gene calls are TRBV28 and TRBJ1-1; possibly TRBD1 for D (5 bases). The length of the CDR3 is 14 residues. Germline CDR1 MDHEN, CDR2 SYDVKM. Between the trimmed V and J ends, which lost 3 bases and 0 bases, there was a span of 8 bases. For the CDR3, the DNA is TGTGCCAGCAGTTTGGGGCATATGAACACTGAAGCTTTCTTT. Translation: CASSLGHMNTEAFF.

The chain joins TRBV6-6 to TRBJ1-2; TRBD1 agrees at 9 bases. The trim removed 5 bases at V and 4 bases at J, leaving 8 bases unmatched. Germline V gene data show CDR1 as MNHNY and CDR2 as SVGAGI (reference sequence). This CDR3 has 15 residues. The CDR3 protein is CASSRSGQGLYGYTF. The CDR3 region has the DNA TGTGCCAGCAGTCGCTCGGGACAGGGCCTCTATGGCTACACCTTC.

The chain combines TRBV20-1 with TRBJ2-1; D is ambiguous. CDR1 is DFQATT and CDR2 is SNEGSKA in the germline V gene (reference sequence). With 4 bases removed from V and 11 bases from J, the gap between germline ends came to 12 bases. CDR3 size: 11 residues. The DNA of the CDR3 is TGCAGTGCTAAAGTCTTGCTACAGCAGTTCTTC. It specifies CSAKVLLQQFF.

J is TRBJ2-5 and V is TRBV4-2; 7 positions agree with TRBD2. The J call may be mistaken, given a closer DNA end match to TRBJ2-7. This CDR3 contains 17 residues. Germline V gives CDR1 LGHNA, CDR2 YNFKEQ. CDR3 region: CASSQAAGYVSSYEQYF. Written as DNA, the CDR3 is TGTGCCAGCAGCCAAGCAGCGGGGTACGTAAGCTCCTACGAGCAGTACTTC.

V is TRBV4-3 and J is TRBJ1-4; 8 positions agree with TRBD1. CDR3 size: 15 residues. Germline lookup yields CDR1 LGHNA and CDR2 YSLEER. J lost 9 bases, V lost 3 bases, and 9 bases had no gene match. The CDR3 DNA reads TGCGCCAGCAGCCAGGAACAGGGGGTTCTGCAAAAACTGTTTTTT. Residues: CASSQEQGVLQKLFF.

This rearrangement joins TRBV28 to TRBJ1-2; D gene ambiguous. Germline values: CDR1 MDHEN, CDR2 SYDVKM. The CDR3 is made up of 11 amino acids. Trimming stripped 7 bases from V and 7 bases from J, with 10 bases between. CDR3 region: CASNRLGGYTF. CDR3 DNA sequence: TGTGCCAGCAACCGCCTAGGTGGCTACACCTTC.

This clone was recorded only once. The rearrangement joins TRBV7-2 to TRBJ2-5; 7 bases fit TRBD2. The germline gives CDR1 SGHTA, CDR2 FQGNSA. With 1 base clipped from V and 9 bases from J, the junction kept 5 bases outside the gene matches. The CDR3 is made up of 13 amino acids. This CDR3 is CASSLELRGAQYF. For the CDR3, the DNA is TGTGCCAGCAGCTTAGAACTTCGGGGGGCCCAGTACTTC.

This clone has a single count. CDR3 nucleotides: TGTGCCAGCAGTTCCGGGGGAGGAAGCAATGGCTACACCTTC. Amino acid sequence: CASSSGGGSNGYTF. V and J are TRBV27 and TRBJ1-2; tentatively, D is TRBD1 (5 bases). Germline CDR1 is MNHEY and CDR2 is SMNVEV (reference sequence). The germline V and J ends were trimmed by 4 bases and 6 bases, with 15 bases remaining between them. The CDR3 spans 14 residues.

Only one count was recorded for this clone. This rearrangement joins TRBV6-1 to TRBJ2-5; 11 bases align to TRBD2. This CDR3 is 16 amino acids long. Germline V gene data show CDR1 as MNHNS and CDR2 as SASEGT. V lost 3 bases, J lost 3 bases, and 6 bases stayed unmatched. Here the CDR3 DNA reads TGTGCCAGCAGTGAGGGACTAGCGGTTACAGAAGAGACCCAGTACTTC. Its translation: CASSEGLAVTEETQYF.

The rearrangement joins TRBV9 to TRBJ1-1; D possibly corresponds to TRBD1 (6 bases). Trimming pared 4 bases from V and 2 bases from J, leaving 27 bases between. The CDR3 has 19 residues. Germline V gives CDR1 SGDLS, CDR2 YYNGEE. DNA of the CDR3: TGTGCCAGCAGCTCACCCGAGTCATTGGGGGCAGGGTTAAACACTGAAGCTTTCTTT. This encodes CASSSPESLGAGLNTEAFF.

The rearrangement links TRBV27 to TRBJ2-3; 9 bases map to TRBD1. The CDR3 loop spans 16 amino acids. The V gene end was trimmed by 5 bases and the J gene end by 3 bases; junction bases not matched to a gene: 9. Germline V gene lookup returns CDR1 MNHEY and CDR2 SMNVEV (reference sequence). CDR3 DNA sequence: TGTGCCAGCAGTCGATACAGGGGGCTAGAGACAGATACGCAGTATTTT. Encoded protein: CASSRYRGLETDTQYF.

V usage is TRBV6-6 and J usage is TRBJ2-1; D is ambiguous. V was shortened by 5 bases and J by 10 bases, with 12 bases between the two germline ends. CDR3 length: 12 amino acids. Germline V gene data show CDR1 as MNHNY and CDR2 as SVGAGI (reference sequence). The CDR3: CASSLGVDEQFF. CDR3 nucleotide sequence: TGTGCCAGCAGTCTCGGAGTAGACGAGCAGTTCTTC.

The chain combines TRBV7-9 with TRBJ1-3; weak D call: TRBD1 (5 bases). V shed 1 base and J shed 0 bases, with 13 bases lying between them. Germline CDR1 reads SEHNR; CDR2 reads FQNEAQ (reference sequence). The CDR3 spans 17 residues. The CDR3 is CASSLGAGLSSGNTIYF. Written as DNA, the CDR3 is TGTGCCAGCAGCTTAGGAGCGGGGCTGAGCTCTGGAAACACCATATATTTT. The full variable domain, with the rest looked up from reference TRBV7-9 and TRBJ1-3, is DTGVSQNPRHKITKRGQNVTFRCDPISEHNRLYWYRQTLGQGPEFLTYFQNEAQLEKSRLLSDRFSAERPKGSFSTLEIQRTEQGDSAMYLCASSLGAGLSSGNTIYFGEGSWLTVV.

This clone has more than one count but fewer than ten. The rearrangement links TRBV4-3 to TRBJ2-2, with 7 bases matching TRBD2. The V and J ends lost 7 bases and 0 bases, in that order; junction bases with no gene match: 5. Germline V gene data show CDR1 as LGHNA and CDR2 as YSLEER. The CDR3 is 15 residues long. CDR3 bases: TGCGCCAGCACCGCTAGCGGAACGAACACCGGGGAGCTGTTTTTT. It codes for CASTASGTNTGELFF.

The V call is TRBV7-2, the J call TRBJ1-2, with 9 bases lining up with TRBD1. Germline V gene lookup returns CDR1 SGHTA and CDR2 FQGNSA. The CDR3 runs 14 residues. Germline trimming cut 1 base from V and 7 bases from J; bases unmatched to any gene: 4. In DNA form, the CDR3 reads TGTGCCAGCAGCTTAGGACAGGGGGTAGGTGGCTACACCTTC. Translated, it gives CASSLGQGVGGYTF.

V is TRBV7-6 and J is TRBJ1-1; D unresolved. CDR3 length: 13 residues. V was clipped by 0 bases and J by 4 bases, with 6 bases between them. Germline lookup yields CDR1 SGHVS and CDR2 FNYEAQ. As DNA, the CDR3 is TGTGCCAGCAGCTTAGCGCTCGGCACTGAAGCTTTCTTT. Protein product: CASSLALGTEAFF.